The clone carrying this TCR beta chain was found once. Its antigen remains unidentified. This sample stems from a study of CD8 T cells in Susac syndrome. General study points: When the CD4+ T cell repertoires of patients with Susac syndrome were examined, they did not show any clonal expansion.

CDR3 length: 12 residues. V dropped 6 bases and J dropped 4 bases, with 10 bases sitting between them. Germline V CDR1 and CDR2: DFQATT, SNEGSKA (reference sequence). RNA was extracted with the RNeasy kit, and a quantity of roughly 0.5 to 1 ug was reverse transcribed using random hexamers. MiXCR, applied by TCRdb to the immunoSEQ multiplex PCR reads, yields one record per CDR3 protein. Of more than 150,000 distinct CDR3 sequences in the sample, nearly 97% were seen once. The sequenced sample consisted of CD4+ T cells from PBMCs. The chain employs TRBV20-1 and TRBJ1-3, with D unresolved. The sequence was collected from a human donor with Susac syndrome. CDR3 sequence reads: CSATGGGNTIYF. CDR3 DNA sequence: TGCAGTGCCACCGGAGGGGGAAACACCATATATTTT.